Listed here are 27 T cell receptor beta chains from one sample, sequenced in a study of cytomegalovirus exposure and HLA in healthy donors. PCR employed 60 Vbeta and 13 Jbeta primers. The assay was immunoSEQ multiplex PCR, and TCRdb's table has in-frame clones only and misses some. The sample holds 85,000 to 130,000 clones, 76% seen once. Source material: PBMCs. These receptors were collected from a woman aged 18-29 years in good health and CMV-seropositive.

This clone has only a few counts. The V call is TRBV12-1, the J call TRBJ2-4; the DNA was not compared with TRBD2, the D call given in the table. TRBV12-1 is given as a pseudogene. This CDR3 is 16 amino acids long. CDR3 nucleotide sequence: TGTGCCAGCTATACTAGCGGGATGAGGGCCAAAAACATTCAGTACTTC. As protein: CASYTSGMRAKNIQYF.

The rearrangement joins TRBV13 to TRBJ2-7; possibly TRBD2 for D (6 bases). The germline CDR1 and CDR2 sequences are PRHDT and FYEKMQ (reference sequence). The V and J ends lost 5 bases and 6 bases respectively, with 20 bases between them. This CDR3 contains 15 residues. The CDR3 DNA reads TGTGCCAGCAGCGAGGGGCGGACTACCCCGTCCGAGCAGTACTTC. It encodes CASSEGRTTPSEQYF.

The table lists this clone with a count of one. This chain uses TRBV13 with TRBJ1-4, with D maybe TRBD1 (5 bases). This CDR3 is built from 15 residues. Germline CDR1 and CDR2: PRHDT and FYEKMQ (reference sequence). The V and J ends lost 6 bases and 3 bases respectively, with 14 bases between them. CDR3: CASRLKGDSNEKLFF. The DNA for the CDR3 is TGTGCCAGCAGGCTCAAAGGGGACTCTAATGAAAAACTGTTTTTT.

V is TRBV9 and J is TRBJ1-3; D is unresolved. Trimming shortened V by 0 bases and J by 8 bases, and 12 bases separated the two germline ends. The CDR3 covers 14 residues. Germline V gene sequence: CDR1 SGDLS, CDR2 YYNGEE. The CDR3 DNA reads as TGTGCCAGCAGCGTAGCCCCCAGTTTCGACACCATATATTTT. It is translated as CASSVAPSFDTIYF.

V gene TRBV30 combines with J gene TRBJ1-5; D gene unclear. Trimming took off 2 bases at V and 2 bases at J, with 10 bases between the two ends. The CDR3 runs 14 residues. From germline, CDR1 is GTSNPN and CDR2 SVGIG (reference sequence). CDR3 nucleotide sequence: TGTGCCTGGAGTCAGCGACCAGGCAATCAGCCCCAGCATTTT. It yields the protein CAWSQRPGNQPQHF.

This sequence joins TRBV6-5 and TRBJ1-2; D call uncertain. The V gene lost 0 bases and the J gene lost 2 bases, with 13 bases spanning the gap. The CDR3 has 16 residues. The V gene's germline CDR1 is MNHEY and CDR2 SVGAGI. CDR3 nucleotides: TGTGCCAGCAGTTACTCGGCGGCATCTCCAAACTATGGCTACACCTTC. Translating it yields CASSYSAASPNYGYTF.

This chain joins TRBV6-1 and TRBJ2-1; D unresolved. V was clipped by 4 bases and J by 5 bases, with 9 bases between them. CDR1 is MNHNS and CDR2 is SASEGT in the germline V gene. This CDR3 comprises 13 residues. The CDR3 region has the DNA TGTGCCAGCAGTGGATATACAGACAATGAGCAGTTCTTC. This codes for CASSGYTDNEQFF.

The chain couples TRBV15 to TRBJ2-7; 7 nucleotides match TRBD2. This CDR3 comprises 15 residues. The V gene's germline CDR1 is LNHNV and CDR2 YYDKDF (reference sequence). The V and J ends lost 0 bases and 6 bases, in that order; junction bases with no gene match: 8. The DNA for the CDR3 is TGTGCCACCAGCAGAGATTTAACGGGGGGAGGCGAGCAGTACTTC. It yields the protein CATSRDLTGGGEQYF. Combining the CDR3 with reference TRBV15 and TRBJ2-7 gives the whole variable domain DAMVIQNPRYQVTQFGKPVTLSCSQTLNHNVMYWYQQKSSQAPKLLFHYYDKDFNNEADTPDNFQSRRPNTSFCFLDIRSPGLGDTAMYLCATSRDLTGGGEQYFGPGTRLTVT.

The J gene is TRBJ1-6, the V gene TRBV30; a possible D gene is TRBD1 (6 bases). Germline loops: CDR1 GTSNPN, CDR2 SVGIG (reference sequence). The CDR3 loop spans 20 amino acids. V dropped 1 base and J dropped 7 bases, with 29 bases sitting between them. CDR3 in DNA: TGTGCCTGGAGTGCCCAACCCGGGACACCTACCAATCGGATCAATTCACCCCTCCACTTT. This encodes CAWSAQPGTPTNRINSPLHF.

This chain connects TRBV7-9 to TRBJ1-1, with TRBD1 matching 9 bases. The CDR3 covers 15 residues. Germline assignment: CDR1 SEHNR and CDR2 FQNEAQ (reference sequence). Germline trimming cut 1 base from V and 2 bases from J; bases unmatched to any gene: 2. The CDR3: CASSLEQGANTEAFF. CDR3 DNA: TGTGCCAGCAGCTTAGAACAGGGGGCTAACACTGAAGCTTTCTTT. Drawing the rest from reference TRBV7-9 and TRBJ1-1, the complete variable domain is DTGVSQNPRHKITKRGQNVTFRCDPISEHNRLYWYRQTLGQGPEFLTYFQNEAQLEKSRLLSDRFSAERPKGSFSTLEIQRTEQGDSAMYLCASSLEQGANTEAFFGQGTRLTVV.

The chain combines TRBV9 with TRBJ2-7; D possibly corresponds to TRBD1 (5 bases). CDR1 is SGDLS and CDR2 is YYNGEE in the germline V gene. Trimming cost V 4 bases and J 3 bases, with 17 bases left between them. The CDR3 has 15 amino acids. The CDR3: CASSSGKGDFYEQYF. The CDR3 nucleotides are TGTGCCAGCAGCTCAGGGAAAGGGGATTTCTACGAGCAGTACTTC.

V is TRBV5-1 and J is TRBJ2-5; 7 nucleotides align to TRBD1. V gave up 0 bases and J gave up 3 bases; unmatched junction bases: 2. Germline assignment: CDR1 SGHRS and CDR2 YFSETQ. The CDR3 consists of 14 residues. The CDR3 loop reads CASSLEQGKETQYF. As DNA, the CDR3 is TGCGCCAGCAGCTTGGAACAGGGGAAAGAGACCCAGTACTTC.

The rearrangement joins TRBV11-2 to TRBJ1-2; TRBD1 aligns across 8 bases. This CDR3 has 15 residues. Per the germline V gene, CDR1 is SGHAT and CDR2 is FQNNGV. V dropped 5 bases and J dropped 6; count of bases not matched to a gene: 11. The CDR3 sequence: CASSTSGQGNHGYTF. The CDR3 region has the DNA TGTGCCAGCAGCACTAGTGGACAGGGCAACCATGGCTACACCTTC.

The sample holds one count of this clone. The V call is TRBV25-1, the J call TRBJ2-7; D not certain. The CDR3 length is 12 residues. Germline CDR1 reads MGHDK; CDR2 reads SYGVNS. Trimming removed 8 bases from V and 7 bases from J, with 15 bases in between. Here the CDR3 reads CASPPSLREQYF. Written as DNA, the CDR3 is TGTGCCAGCCCCCCCTCGCTGAGGGAGCAGTACTTC.

The rearrangement uses TRBV5-1 and TRBJ2-7; 12 bases align to TRBD2. Losses at the gene ends were 0 bases for V and 0 bases for J; bases not matched to a gene: 7. The germline gives CDR1 SGHRS, CDR2 YFSETQ. This CDR3 has 18 amino acids. The CDR3 sequence is CASSLVWTSGKSSYEQYF. CDR3 DNA sequence: TGCGCCAGCAGCTTGGTGTGGACTAGCGGGAAGAGCTCCTACGAGCAGTACTTC.

The J gene is TRBJ1-5, the V gene TRBV10-2; perhaps TRBD1 as D (6 bases). Trimming stripped 4 bases from V and 0 bases from J, with 13 bases between. The CDR3 runs 16 residues. Germline assignment: CDR1 WSHSY and CDR2 SAAADI. Here the CDR3 reads CASSAYEQGSNQPQHF. CDR3 in DNA: TGCGCCAGCAGTGCTTACGAACAGGGTAGCAATCAGCCCCAGCATTTT.

The chain combines TRBV28 with TRBJ1-2; a possible D gene is TRBD1 (5 bases). Germline CDR1 and CDR2: MDHEN and SYDVKM. The CDR3 loop spans 18 amino acids. Trimming removed 7 bases from V and 5 bases from J, with 29 bases in between. Here the CDR3 DNA reads TGTGCCAGCACCCCACGGGGGGTTGCCCCCAAAGACCCATATGGCTACACCTTC. Translating it yields CASTPRGVAPKDPYGYTF.

The rearrangement links TRBV7-8 to TRBJ2-7, with a weak D call TRBD2 (6 bases). V was pared by 5 bases and J by 3 bases, with 11 bases between. This CDR3 spans 13 amino acids. Germline CDR1 reads SGHVS; CDR2 reads FQNEAQ. Here the CDR3 DNA reads TGTGCCAGCAGCCCGAGACTAGGCTACGAGCAGTACTTC. Protein sequence: CASSPRLGYEQYF. The full variable domain, completed using reference TRBV7-8 and TRBJ2-7, is GAGVSQSPRYKVAKRGQDVALRCDPISGHVSLFWYQQALGQGPEFLTYFQNEAQLDKSGLPSDRFFAERPEGSVSTLKIQRTQQEDSAVYLCASSPRLGYEQYFGPGTRLTVT.

The gene calls are TRBV5-1 and TRBJ2-3, with 7 nucleotides matching TRBD2. The CDR3 has 15 amino acids. The J segment lost 3 bases and the V segment lost 3 bases, leaving 7 bases of the junction unmatched. The germline CDR1 and CDR2 sequences are SGHRS and YFSETQ. The CDR3 here is CASSSTGTKTDTQYF. The CDR3 DNA reads TGCGCCAGCAGCTCCACCGGGACTAAAACAGATACGCAGTATTTT. Supplemented by reference TRBV5-1 and TRBJ2-3, the full variable domain reads KAGVTQTPRYLIKTRGQQVTLSCSPISGHRSVSWYQQTPGQGLQFLFEYFSETQRNKGNFPGRFSGRQFSNSRSEMNVSTLELGDSALYLCASSSTGTKTDTQYFGPGTRLTVL.

In this sample, this clone turned up once. This rearrangement joins TRBV25-1 to TRBJ2-1; TRBD2 is a possible D gene (5 bases). V was trimmed by 5 bases and J by 12 bases, leaving 11 bases between them. The CDR3 contains 11 residues. Germline CDR1 reads MGHDK; CDR2 reads SYGVNS. The chain's CDR3 is CASSRDYGQFF. The CDR3 nucleotides are TGTGCCAGCAGTCGAGACTATGGGCAGTTCTTC.

This rearrangement joins TRBV19 to TRBJ1-6; the D gene is possibly TRBD1 (5 bases). Germline lookup yields CDR1 LNHDA and CDR2 SQIVND (reference sequence). Trimming took 5 bases from V and 5 from J, leaving 10 bases between them. The CDR3 sequence is 14 residues long. CDR3 protein: CASSSQGHNSPLHF. The CDR3 coding sequence is TGTGCCAGTAGTTCCCAGGGCCATAATTCACCCCTCCACTTT.

The genes are TRBV30 and TRBJ2-5, with 9 bases fitting TRBD2. In germline, CDR1 is GTSNPN, CDR2 SVGIG (reference sequence). The CDR3 is 14 amino acids. The trim removed 3 bases at V and 4 bases at J, leaving 6 bases unmatched. The CDR3 DNA reads TGTGCCTGGAGAGATAGCGGGAGTCTAGAGACCCAGTACTTC. Its translation: CAWRDSGSLETQYF. The full variable domain, completed using reference TRBV30 and TRBJ2-5, is SQTIHQWPATLVQPVGSPLSLECTVEGTSNPNLYWYRQAAGRGLQLLFYSVGIGQISSEVPQNLSASRPQDRQFILSSKKLLLSDSGFYLCAWRDSGSLETQYFGPGTRLLVL.

The chain recombines TRBV6-5 with TRBJ2-3, with TRBD2 matching 12 bases. The CDR3 has 13 amino acids. With V trimmed by 8 bases and J by 5 bases, 2 bases remained unmatched. In germline, CDR1 is MNHEY, CDR2 SVGAGI. The chain's CDR3 is CASGGLAGDTQYF. CDR3 in DNA: TGTGCCAGCGGGGGACTAGCGGGAGATACGCAGTATTTT.

The chain recombines TRBV10-2 with TRBJ2-7; the D is unclear. CDR1 is WSHSY, CDR2 SAAADI, per germline. V was cut by 8 bases and J by 5 bases, with 10 bases left in between. This CDR3 contains 11 residues. CDR3 loop: CASARNDEQYF. The CDR3 DNA reads as TGCGCCAGCGCCAGGAACGACGAGCAGTACTTC.

This clone was seen a few times. This chain connects TRBV9 to TRBJ2-7; TRBD2 matches at 13 bases. The CDR3 has 15 residues. The trim removed 4 bases at V and 3 bases at J, leaving 4 bases unmatched. CDR1 is SGDLS, CDR2 YYNGEE, per germline. CDR3 bases: TGTGCCAGCAGCCGAGGACTAGCGGGAGACTACGAGCAGTACTTC. Encoded protein: CASSRGLAGDYEQYF.

The rearrangement uses TRBV7-8 and TRBJ1-1; no definite D call. Germline loops: CDR1 SGHVS, CDR2 FQNEAQ. The germline V and J ends were trimmed by 4 bases and 4 bases, with 13 bases remaining between them. The CDR3 consists of 14 residues. The CDR3 reads CASSSMLGRTEAFF. As DNA, the CDR3 is TGTGCCAGCAGCTCGATGCTGGGCCGCACTGAAGCTTTCTTT. Together with reference TRBV7-8 and TRBJ1-1, the CDR3 gives the full variable domain: GAGVSQSPRYKVAKRGQDVALRCDPISGHVSLFWYQQALGQGPEFLTYFQNEAQLDKSGLPSDRFFAERPEGSVSTLKIQRTQQEDSAVYLCASSSMLGRTEAFFGQGTRLTVV.

The chain recombines TRBV29-1 with TRBJ2-5; D possibly corresponds to TRBD2 (5 bases). The CDR3 sequence is 12 residues long. V lost 3 bases to trimming and J lost 5 bases, with 10 bases between them. Germline V CDR1 and CDR2: SQVTM, ANQGSEA. The chain's CDR3 is CSVEAGMETQYF. The CDR3 region has the DNA TGCAGCGTTGAGGCCGGGATGGAGACCCAGTACTTC.